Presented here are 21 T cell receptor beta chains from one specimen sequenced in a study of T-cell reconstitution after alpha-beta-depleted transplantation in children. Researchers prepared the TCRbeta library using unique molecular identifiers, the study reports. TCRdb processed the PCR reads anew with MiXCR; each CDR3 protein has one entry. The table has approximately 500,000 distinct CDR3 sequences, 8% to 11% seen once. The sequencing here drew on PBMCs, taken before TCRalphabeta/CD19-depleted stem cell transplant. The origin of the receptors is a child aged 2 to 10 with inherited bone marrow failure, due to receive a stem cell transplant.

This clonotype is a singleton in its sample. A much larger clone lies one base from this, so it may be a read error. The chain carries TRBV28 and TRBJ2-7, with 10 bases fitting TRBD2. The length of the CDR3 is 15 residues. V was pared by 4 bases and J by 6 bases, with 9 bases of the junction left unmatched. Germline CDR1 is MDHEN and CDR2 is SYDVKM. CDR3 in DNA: TGTGCCAGCAGTTATCTAGCGGGAGAGCGCAGCGAGCAGTACGTC. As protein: CASSYLAGERSEQYV.

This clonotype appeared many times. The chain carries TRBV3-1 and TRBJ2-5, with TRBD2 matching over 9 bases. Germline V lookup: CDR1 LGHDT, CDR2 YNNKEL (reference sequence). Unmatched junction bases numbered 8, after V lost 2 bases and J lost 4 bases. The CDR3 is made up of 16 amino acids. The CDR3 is CASSQSAGGRRETQYF. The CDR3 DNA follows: TGTGCCAGCAGCCAAAGTGCGGGAGGGCGTCGAGAGACCCAGTACTTC.

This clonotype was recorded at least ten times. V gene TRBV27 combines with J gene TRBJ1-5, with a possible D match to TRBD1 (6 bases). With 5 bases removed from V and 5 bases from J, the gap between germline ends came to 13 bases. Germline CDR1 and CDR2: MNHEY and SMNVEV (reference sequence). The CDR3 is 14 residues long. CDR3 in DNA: TGTGCCAGCAGTATCAGGGGAAAGGATCAGCCCCAGCATTTT. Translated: CASSIRGKDQPQHF.

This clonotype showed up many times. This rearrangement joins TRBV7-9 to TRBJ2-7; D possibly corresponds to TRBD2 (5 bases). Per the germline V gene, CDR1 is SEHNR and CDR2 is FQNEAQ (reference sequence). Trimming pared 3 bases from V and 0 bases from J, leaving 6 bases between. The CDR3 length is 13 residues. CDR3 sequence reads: CASSFTSSYEQYF. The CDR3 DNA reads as TGTGCCAGCAGCTTTACTAGCTCCTACGAGCAGTACTTC.

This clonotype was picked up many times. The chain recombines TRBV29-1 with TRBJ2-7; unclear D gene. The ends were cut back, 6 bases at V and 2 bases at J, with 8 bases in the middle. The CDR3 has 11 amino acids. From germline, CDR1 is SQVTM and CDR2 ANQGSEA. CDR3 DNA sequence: TGCAGCGTAGCCGGTCCCTACGAGCAGTACTTC. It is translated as CSVAGPYEQYF.

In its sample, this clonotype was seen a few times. The chain's CDR3 is CASSQGSGSASDTQYF. The CDR3 region has the DNA TGTGCCAGCAGCCAAGGTAGCGGGAGTGCAAGTGATACGCAGTATTTT. This chain joins TRBV4-2 and TRBJ2-3, with 9 bases matching TRBD2. The germline gives CDR1 LGHNA, CDR2 YNFKEQ. With 1 base clipped from V and 6 bases from J, the junction kept 8 bases outside the gene matches. The CDR3 has 16 residues.

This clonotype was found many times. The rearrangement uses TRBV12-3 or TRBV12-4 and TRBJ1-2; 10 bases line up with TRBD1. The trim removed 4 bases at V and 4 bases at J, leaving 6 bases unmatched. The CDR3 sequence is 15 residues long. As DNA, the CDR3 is TGTGCCAGCAGTTGGGGGACAGGGGTTAGCTATGGCTACACCTTC. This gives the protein CASSWGTGVSYGYTF.

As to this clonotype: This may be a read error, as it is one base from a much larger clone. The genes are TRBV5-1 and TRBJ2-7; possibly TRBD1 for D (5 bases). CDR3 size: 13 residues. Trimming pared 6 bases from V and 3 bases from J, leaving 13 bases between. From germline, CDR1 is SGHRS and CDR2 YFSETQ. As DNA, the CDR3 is TGCGCCAGCACCATGGACACAGACTACGAGCAGTACTTC. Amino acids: CASTMDTDYEQYF.

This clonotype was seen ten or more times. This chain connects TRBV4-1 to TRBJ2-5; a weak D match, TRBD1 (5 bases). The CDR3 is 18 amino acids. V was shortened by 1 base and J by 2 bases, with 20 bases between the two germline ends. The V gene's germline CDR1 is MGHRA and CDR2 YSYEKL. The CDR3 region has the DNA TGCGCCAGCAGCCAAGTAGTCGCAGTGGGGCGCGATCAAGAGACCCAGTACTTC. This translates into CASSQVVAVGRDQETQYF.

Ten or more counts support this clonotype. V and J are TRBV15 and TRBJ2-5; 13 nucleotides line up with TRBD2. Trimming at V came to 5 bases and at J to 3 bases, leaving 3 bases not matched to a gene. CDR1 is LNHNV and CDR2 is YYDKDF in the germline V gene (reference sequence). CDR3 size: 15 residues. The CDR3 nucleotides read TGTGCCACCAGCGCAGGACTAGCGGGAGAAGAGACCCAGTACTTC. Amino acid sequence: CATSAGLAGEETQYF.

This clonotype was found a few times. In DNA, the CDR3 is TGTGCCAGCAGGAAAACCGCGAGCGGAGACCACGCTAGGGAGCAGTACTTC. Translation gives CASRKTASGDHAREQYF. The rearrangement links TRBV6-2 or TRBV6-3 to TRBJ2-7, with D possibly matching TRBD2 (5 bases). V was trimmed by 6 bases and J by 7 bases, leaving 28 bases between them. CDR3 size: 17 residues. Germline CDR1 MNHEY, CDR2 SVGEGT.

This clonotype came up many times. The CDR3 nucleotides are TGTGCCAGCAGTTTATTCGGAACGGGAAACACCATATATTTT. The encoded protein is CASSLFGTGNTIYF. This chain joins TRBV28 and TRBJ1-3; D is unresolved. CDR1 is MDHEN and CDR2 is SYDVKM in the germline V gene. There are 14 residues in the CDR3. V lost 1 base and J 4 bases, leaving 8 bases between the germline ends.

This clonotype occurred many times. CDR3 region: CASSSGDGTEAFF. CDR3 DNA: TGTGCCAGCAGTTCCGGGGACGGGACTGAAGCTTTCTTT. V usage is TRBV27 and J usage is TRBJ1-1, with D possibly being TRBD1 (5 bases). The CDR3 loop spans 13 amino acids. Germline V gives CDR1 MNHEY, CDR2 SMNVEV (reference sequence). V gave up 4 bases and J gave up 5 bases, with 11 bases separating them.

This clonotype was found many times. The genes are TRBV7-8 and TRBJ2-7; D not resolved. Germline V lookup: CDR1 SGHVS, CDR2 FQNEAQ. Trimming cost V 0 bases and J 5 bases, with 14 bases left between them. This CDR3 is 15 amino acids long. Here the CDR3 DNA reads TGTGCCAGCAGCTTAGCCTGGGTTACAGCCCACGAGCAGTACTTC. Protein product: CASSLAWVTAHEQYF.

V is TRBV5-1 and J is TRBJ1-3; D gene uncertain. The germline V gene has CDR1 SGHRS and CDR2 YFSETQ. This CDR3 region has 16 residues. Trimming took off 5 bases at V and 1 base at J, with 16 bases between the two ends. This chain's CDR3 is CASSPRNIASGNTIYF. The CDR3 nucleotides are TGCGCCAGCAGTCCTAGAAACATTGCGTCTGGAAACACCATATATTTT.

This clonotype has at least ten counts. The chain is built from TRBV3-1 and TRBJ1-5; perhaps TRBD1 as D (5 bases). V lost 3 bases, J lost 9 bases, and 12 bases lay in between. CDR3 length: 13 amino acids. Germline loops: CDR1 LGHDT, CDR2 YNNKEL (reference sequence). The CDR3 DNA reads TGTGCCAGCAGCCAGGGCAGGGCCGGGCCCCAGCATTTT. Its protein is CASSQGRAGPQHF. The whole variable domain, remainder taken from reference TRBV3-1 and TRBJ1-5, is DTAVSQTPKYLVTQMGNDKSIKCEQNLGHDTMYWYKQDSKKFLKIMFSYNNKELIINETVPNRFSPKSPDKAHLNLHINSLELGDSAVYFCASSQGRAGPQHFGDGTRLSIL.

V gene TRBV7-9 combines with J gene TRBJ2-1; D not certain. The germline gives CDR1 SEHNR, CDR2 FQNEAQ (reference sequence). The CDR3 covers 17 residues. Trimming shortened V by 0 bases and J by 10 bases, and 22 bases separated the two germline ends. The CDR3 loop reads CASSLAHLDDPISEQFF. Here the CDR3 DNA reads TGTGCCAGCAGCTTAGCGCATTTAGATGACCCCATATCGGAGCAGTTCTTC.

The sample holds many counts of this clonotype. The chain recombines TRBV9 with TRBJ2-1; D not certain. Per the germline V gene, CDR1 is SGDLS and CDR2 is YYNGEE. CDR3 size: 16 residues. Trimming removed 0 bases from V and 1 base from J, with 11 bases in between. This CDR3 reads CASSVVPQLSYNEQFF. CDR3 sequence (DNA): TGTGCCAGCAGCGTAGTCCCGCAATTGTCCTACAATGAGCAGTTCTTC.

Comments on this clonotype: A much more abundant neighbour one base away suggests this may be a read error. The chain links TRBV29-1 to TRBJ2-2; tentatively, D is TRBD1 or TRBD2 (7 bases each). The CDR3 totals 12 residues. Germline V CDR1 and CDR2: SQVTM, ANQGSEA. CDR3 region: CSVDDREGELLF. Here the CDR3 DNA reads TGCAGCGTTGATGACAGGGAGGGGGAGCTGCTTTTT.

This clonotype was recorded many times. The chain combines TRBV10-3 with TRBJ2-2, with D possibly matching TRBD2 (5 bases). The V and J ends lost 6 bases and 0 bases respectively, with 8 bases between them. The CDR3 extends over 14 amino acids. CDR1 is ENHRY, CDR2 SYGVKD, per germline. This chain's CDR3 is CAIRGGSNTGELFF. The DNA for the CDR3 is TGTGCCATCAGAGGCGGGTCGAACACCGGGGAGCTGTTTTTT.

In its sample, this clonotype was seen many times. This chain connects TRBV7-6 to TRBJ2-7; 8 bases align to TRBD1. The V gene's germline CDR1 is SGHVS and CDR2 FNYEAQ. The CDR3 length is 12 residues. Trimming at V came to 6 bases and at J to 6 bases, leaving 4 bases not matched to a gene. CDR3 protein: CASSLQGAEQYF. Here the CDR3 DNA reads TGTGCCAGCAGTCTCCAGGGGGCCGAGCAGTACTTC. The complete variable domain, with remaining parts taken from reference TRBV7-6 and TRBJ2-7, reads GAGVSQSPRYKVTKRGQDVALRCDPISGHVSLYWYRQALGQGPEFLTYFNYEAQQDKSGLPNDRFSAERPEGSISTLTIQRTEQRDSAMYRCASSLQGAEQYFGPGTRLTVT.